Presented here are 22 T cell receptor beta chains from one specimen sequenced in a study of blood T cell repertoires in COVID-19. The data were produced by immunoSEQ multiplex PCR, yet TCRdb's version contains in-frame clones alone and is incomplete. The table records about 40,000 clones, roughly three quarters of them present only once. Source material: peripheral blood. Every receptor here comes from a man aged 80 or over with acute or convalescent COVID-19.

On this clone: One end of the junction does not line up with germline, which may come from a read error. The V gene is TRBV7-7, the J gene TRBJ2-2; 12 bases align to TRBD2. The CDR3 runs to 22 residues. Looked up from germline, CDR1 is SSHAT and CDR2 is FNYEAQ (reference sequence). The DNA of the CDR3 is TGTGCTAGCAGCTTAGCGAGGAGCTCGTCAACTAGCGGGAGGATCAACACCGGGGAGCTGTTTTTT. Its translation is CASSLARSSSTSGRINTGELFF. Supplemented by reference TRBV7-7 and TRBJ2-2, the full variable domain reads GAGVSQSPRYKVTKRGQDVTLRCDPISSHATLYWYQQALGQGPEFLTYFNYEAQPDKSGLPSDRFSAERPEGSISTLTIQRTEQRDSAMYRCASSLARSSSTSGRINTGELFFGEGSRLTVL.

V and J are TRBV6-1 and TRBJ1-1, with 7 bases aligning to TRBD1. With V trimmed by 2 bases and J by 11 bases, 11 bases remained unmatched. CDR3 length equals 14 residues. Germline CDR1 MNHNS, CDR2 SASEGT. For the CDR3, the DNA is TGTGCCAGCAGTGAATGGGGGCTACAGGGGAAGGCTTTCTTT. Protein sequence: CASSEWGLQGKAFF.

This chain links TRBV18 with TRBJ1-2, with a tentative D call TRBD1 (5 bases). The CDR3 is 15 residues long. Deletions cut 4 bases from V and 3 bases from J, with 15 bases between. Germline V gene data show CDR1 as KGHSH and CDR2 as LQKENI. CDR3 nucleotides: TGTGCCAGCTCACTTAATCAGGGCTCGGACTATGGCTACACCTTC. Residues: CASSLNQGSDYGYTF. The entire variable domain, with the rest obtained from reference TRBV18 and TRBJ1-2, is as follows: NAGVMQNPRHLVRRRGQEARLRCSPMKGHSHVYWYRQLPEEGLKFMVYLQKENIIDESGMPKERFSAEFPKEGPSILRIQQVVRGDSAAYFCASSLNQGSDYGYTFGSGTRLTVV.

The rearrangement links TRBV5-1 to TRBJ2-1; D is undetermined. The CDR3 is 13 residues long. Germline V gives CDR1 SGHRS, CDR2 YFSETQ. V was clipped by 0 bases and J by 6 bases, with 7 bases between them. In DNA, the CDR3 is TGCGCCAGCAGCTTGGGGCTCCGCAATGAGCAGTTCTTC. Its protein product is CASSLGLRNEQFF.

The J gene is TRBJ1-5, the V gene TRBV6-1; the D gene is possibly TRBD1 (6 bases). Trimming stripped 0 bases from V and 2 bases from J, with 11 bases between. The CDR3 is made up of 16 amino acids. Looked up from germline, CDR1 is MNHNS and CDR2 is SASEGT. The CDR3 DNA is TGTGCCAGCAGTGAAGCCTCGGGGGGCGGCAATCAGCCCCAGCATTTT. Its protein is CASSEASGGGNQPQHF.

The rearrangement joins TRBV28 to TRBJ2-7; 7 positions match TRBD2. Per the germline V gene, CDR1 is MDHEN and CDR2 is SYDVKM. Unmatched junction bases numbered 9, after V lost 3 bases and J lost 1 base. The CDR3 is made up of 16 amino acids. The DNA of the CDR3 is TGTGCCAGCAGTTTTTCCGGGAGCGGGATTTCCTACGAGCAGTACTTC. This encodes CASSFSGSGISYEQYF. The whole variable domain, remainder taken from reference TRBV28 and TRBJ2-7, is DVKVTQSSRYLVKRTGEKVFLECVQDMDHENMFWYRQDPGLGLRLIYFSYDVKMKEKGDIPEGYSVSREKKERFSLILESASTNQTSMYLCASSFSGSGISYEQYFGPGTRLTVT.

The chain couples TRBV12-3 or TRBV12-4 to TRBJ2-1; 8 bases agree with TRBD1. This CDR3 has 13 residues. With V trimmed by 3 bases and J by 9 bases, 4 bases remained unmatched. CDR3 protein: CASSLQGAAEQFF. For the CDR3, the DNA is TGTGCCAGCAGTTTGCAGGGGGCAGCTGAGCAGTTCTTC.

J is TRBJ2-1 and V is TRBV5-6; 9 bases match TRBD2. J lost 3 bases, V lost 2 bases, and 12 bases had no gene match. The CDR3 runs to 18 residues. Germline CDR1 reads SGHDT; CDR2 reads YYEEEE. CDR3 protein: CASSFLQLAGTFYNEQFF. The CDR3 DNA sequence: TGTGCCAGCAGCTTTCTTCAGCTAGCGGGGACATTCTACAATGAGCAGTTCTTC.

This clone was seen a handful of times. The rearrangement links TRBV7-9 to TRBJ1-5; 8 bases map to TRBD1. V was clipped by 3 bases and J by 2 bases; unmatched bases: 6. Germline V gene sequence: CDR1 SEHNR, CDR2 FQNEAQ (reference sequence). This CDR3 is built from 16 residues. The CDR3 nucleotides read TGTGCCAGCAGCTTTGCGGGGACAGGTCGCAATCAGCCCCAGCATTTT. The encoded protein is CASSFAGTGRNQPQHF.

This clone was counted a few times. V and J are TRBV24-1 and TRBJ2-1; a weak D match, TRBD2 (5 bases). The CDR3 spans 14 residues. V gave up 1 base and J gave up 10 bases, with 13 bases separating them. In germline, CDR1 is KGHDR, CDR2 SFDVKD. In DNA, the CDR3 is TGTGCCACCAGTGATTTCGTGGGAGTTGGGGAGCAGTTCTTC. Protein product: CATSDFVGVGEQFF.

The chain has TRBV24-1 and TRBJ2-2; D gene uncertain. Per the germline V gene, CDR1 is KGHDR and CDR2 is SFDVKD. V dropped 3 bases and J dropped 2 bases, with 9 bases sitting between them. There are 15 residues in the CDR3. The DNA for the CDR3 is TGTGCCACCAGTGATCCGACTCTAAACACCGGGGAGCTGTTTTTT. Translating it yields CATSDPTLNTGELFF.

The J gene is TRBJ2-7, the V gene TRBV5-5; D remains unclear. V gave up 3 bases and J gave up 3 bases, with 4 bases separating them. The CDR3 sequence is 11 residues long. Germline lookup yields CDR1 SGHKS and CDR2 YYEKEE (reference sequence). CDR3 sequence reads: CASSSFYEQYF. As DNA, the CDR3 is TGTGCCAGCAGCTCCTTCTACGAGCAGTACTTC. Full variable domain (missing parts from reference TRBV5-5 and TRBJ2-7): DAGVTQSPTHLIKTRGQQVTLRCSPISGHKSVSWYQQVLGQGPQFIFQYYEKEERGRGNFPDRFSARQFPNYSSELNVNALLLGDSALYLCASSSFYEQYFGPGTRLTVT.

The chain uses TRBV3-1 (or the pseudogene TRBV3-2) and TRBJ1-2, with D perhaps matching TRBD1 (6 bases). Trimming removed 4 bases at V and 7 bases at J, with 13 bases between. Per the germline V gene, CDR1 is LGHDT and CDR2 is YNNKEL (reference sequence). This CDR3 is 13 amino acids long. CDR3 nucleotides: TGTGCCAGCAGCCCAGGGGAGGGTCGTGGCTACACCTTC. It codes for CASSPGEGRGYTF.

The chain employs TRBV5-6 and TRBJ2-2; D is ambiguous. Germline V gives CDR1 SGHDT, CDR2 YYEEEE. CDR3 length: 15 amino acids. The germline V and J ends were trimmed by 0 bases and 6 bases, with 12 bases remaining between them. The CDR3 is CASSLDPTGAGELFF. The CDR3 region has the DNA TGTGCCAGCAGCTTGGACCCTACTGGAGCCGGGGAGCTGTTTTTT.

J is TRBJ2-3 and V is TRBV24-1; perhaps TRBD2 as D (5 bases). Trimming removed 0 bases at V and 3 bases at J, with 6 bases between. The CDR3 runs 14 residues. Germline CDR1 is KGHDR and CDR2 is SFDVKD. This chain's CDR3 is CATSDLGRTDTQYF. CDR3 coding DNA: TGTGCCACCAGTGATTTGGGGAGAACAGATACGCAGTATTTT.

The chain joins TRBV5-1 to TRBJ2-3, with a tentative D call TRBD2 (5 bases). V lost 4 bases and J 4 bases, leaving 16 bases between the germline ends. Germline CDR1 reads SGHRS; CDR2 reads YFSETQ. There are 15 residues in the CDR3. CDR3 nucleotides: TGCGCCAGCAGCGCCGCGGGTAAGAGGGCAGATACGCAGTATTTT. Amino acids: CASSAAGKRADTQYF.

J is TRBJ2-2 and V is TRBV5-1, with 9 bases matching TRBD1. Germline lookup yields CDR1 SGHRS and CDR2 YFSETQ. V lost 4 bases, J lost 7 bases, and 5 bases stayed unmatched. The CDR3 runs to 14 residues. CDR3 DNA: TGCGCCAGCAGCGTACAGGGGGCGGACGGGGAGCTGTTTTTT. This codes for CASSVQGADGELFF.

The chain joins TRBV11-2 to TRBJ2-3, with D uncertain. Germline CDR1 is SGHAT and CDR2 is FQNNGV. V was clipped by 10 bases and J by 6 bases, with 11 bases between them. This CDR3 has 11 amino acids. CDR3 loop: CAIALGDTQYF. CDR3 nucleotide sequence: TGTGCCATCGCGCTCGGGGATACGCAGTATTTT.

This clone showed up just once. This chain joins TRBV11-1 and TRBJ2-3; D is perhaps TRBD1 (5 bases). V dropped 3 bases and J dropped 6 bases, with 10 bases sitting between them. The CDR3 runs to 13 residues. Germline V gives CDR1 SGHAT, CDR2 FQDESV (reference sequence). The DNA of the CDR3 is TGTGCCAGCAGCTTGGGTGGGGCTGATACGCAGTATTTT. Translation: CASSLGGADTQYF.

The chain couples TRBV7-2 to TRBJ2-1; possible D gene TRBD2, 6 bases. The V end was cut by 5 bases, the J end by 5 bases, with 10 bases between. The CDR3 length is 13 residues. Germline assignment: CDR1 SGHTA and CDR2 FQGNSA. The CDR3 region has the DNA TGTGCCAGCAGCCGGACTAATAACAATGAGCAGTTCTTC. Amino acid sequence: CASSRTNNNEQFF.

As concerns this clone: A read error may account for a junction end that differs from germline. V gene TRBV3-1 (or the pseudogene TRBV3-2) combines with J gene TRBJ1-1; 8 nucleotides match TRBD1. The CDR3 extends over 16 amino acids. Germline CDR1 LGHDT, CDR2 YNNKEL (reference sequence). CDR3 coding DNA: TGTGCCAGCAGCCAAGATGTTAGGACAGGGAACGCTGAAGCTTTCTTT. As protein: CASSQDVRTGNAEAFF.

Ten or more counts support this clone. The chain has TRBV5-1 and TRBJ1-4; 9 bases are shared with TRBD1. In germline, CDR1 is SGHRS, CDR2 YFSETQ. V was pared by 1 base and J by 2 bases, with 3 bases of the junction left unmatched. The CDR3 runs to 16 residues. The CDR3: CASSLSGQGTNEKLFF. The CDR3 DNA reads TGCGCCAGCAGCTTGTCTGGACAGGGGACTAATGAAAAACTGTTTTTT.